The rows below give T cell receptor beta chains drawn from one sample of a study of high-grade serous ovarian cancer treatment subgroups. Generated by immunoSEQ multiplex PCR, the TCRdb table keeps only in-frame clones and is missing some. This table has a few thousand clones, over 65% appearing once. The sample comprised tumor tissue. The receptors derive from a human donor with high-grade serous ovarian cancer. The CDR3 runs from the conserved cysteine through the conserved F or W. The D gene is left open where the match is weak. Some rows have no size entry. The others give once, few or many, or a class for an expanded clone.

CASSSGQGQETQYF | TGTGCCAGCAGCTCGGGACAGGGCCAGGAGACCCAGTACTTC | few | TRBV28 | TRBD1 | TRBJ2-5
CASSQEGGNYNEQFF | TGCGCCAGCAGCCAAGAGGGCGGGAACTACAATGAGCAGTTCTTC | once | TRBV4-1 | NA | TRBJ2-1
CASSIAGAGELFF | TGTGCCAGTAGTATAGCGGGAGCCGGGGAGCTGTTTTTT | NA | TRBV19 | NA | TRBJ2-2
CASSPSGLAGYNEQFF | TGTGCCAGCAGCCCTAGCGGACTAGCGGGTTACAATGAGCAGTTCTTC | few | TRBV4-2 | TRBD2 | TRBJ2-1
CASSLRGSEAFF | TGTGCCAGCAGCTTGAGAGGGTCTGAAGCTTTCTTT | NA | TRBV5-6 | NA | TRBJ1-1
CASSVEGSSNTEAFF | TGTGCCAGCAGCGTAGAGGGCAGTTCGAACACTGAAGCTTTCTTT | NA | TRBV9 | NA | TRBJ1-1
CASSPNRGGRNEQFF | TGTGCCAGCAGTCCAAACCGGGGGGGCCGAAATGAGCAGTTCTTC | NA | TRBV28 | TRBD2 | TRBJ2-1
CAIEGDTGELFF | TGTGCCATCGAGGGGGACACCGGGGAGCTGTTTTTT | NA | TRBV10-3 | NA | TRBJ2-2
CASSQDDRGSLTGELFF | TGTGCCAGCAGCCAAGATGACAGGGGGTCCCTCACCGGGGAGCTGTTTTTT | NA | TRBV5-4 | TRBD1 | TRBJ2-2
CASSEVRNSETQYF | TGTGCCAGCAGTGAAGTGAGGAACTCGGAGACCCAGTACTTC | few | TRBV6-1 | NA | TRBJ2-5
CTSSRWVCRKTYGYTF | TGCACCAGCAGTCGATGGGTTTGTCGAAAGACCTATGGCTACACCTTC | NA | TRBV1 | NA | TRBJ1-2
CASSLASSQGDTQYF | TGTGCCAGCAGTTTAGCTAGTTCACAAGGAGATACGCAGTATTTT | once | TRBV28 | NA | TRBJ2-3
CASSLIPAETQYF | TGCGCCAGCAGCTTGATCCCGGCCGAGACCCAGTACTTC | NA | TRBV5-1 | NA | TRBJ2-5
CASSVDSGSKFWNEQFF | TGTGCCAGCAGCGTAGACAGCGGGAGTAAATTTTGGAATGAGCAGTTCTTC | NA | TRBV9 | TRBD2 | TRBJ2-1